This TCR beta chain was captured in a study of CD8+CD57+ T cells in acquired aplastic anemia. Study-wide context: Mean DNA quantity obtained from sorted CD4+ and CD8+ cells was about 3 ug.

It was genomic DNA that served as the template for profiling TCR beta VDJ and CDR3. TCRdb fed the reads into MiXCR, producing one record per CDR3 protein. The sample holds roughly 500,000 distinct CDR3 sequences, around 30% seen once. Before being chosen for sequencing, patients had shown CD8+CD57+ cell expansion by flow cytometry. Patients uniformly had severe acquired aplastic anemia. This clonotype was seen a handful of times. Antigen: not known. Germline CDR1 MGHDK, CDR2 SYGVNS. This CDR3 region has 16 residues. V was shortened by 6 bases and J by 6 bases, with 24 bases between the two germline ends. Study outcomes and limitations: Comparison of patients with controls identified approximately 28 shared CD8+ CDR3 sequences. Patient and control CD8+ Simpson's diversity was not significantly different.

The sequence was collected from a human donor with aplastic anemia. Material: sorted CD4+, CD8+, or CD8+CD57+ T cells (not recorded which) from PBMCs. V and J are TRBV25-1 and TRBJ2-7, with D possibly called TRBD1 or TRBD2 (5 bases each). This chain's CDR3 is CASRFVGTAGALEQYF. The CDR3, as DNA: TGTGCCAGCAGGTTCGTAGGGACCGCAGGAGCTCTCGAGCAGTACTTC.